Detailed here is one T cell receptor (beta chain). Breast cancer patients provided tissue from their axillary draining lymph nodes. TCRdb used MiXCR to reprocess the multiplex PCR reads, holding one entry per CDR3 protein. The data contain about 200,000 distinct CDR3 sequences, approximately 33% of them singletons. These data are taken from a study of breast tumors, draining lymph nodes, adjacent tissues. Trimming shortened V by 3 bases and J by 0 bases, and 16 bases separated the two germline ends. The CDR3 contains 17 residues. The sequenced material came from axillary lymph node tissue. The receptor's source is a female donor with breast cancer. Some clones in this sample may be carry-over from other donors' samples. V usage is TRBV12-3 or TRBV12-4 and J usage is TRBJ2-3; possibly TRBD2 for D (5 bases). This CDR3 is CASSLWVVGASTDTQYF. The CDR3 DNA is TGTGCCAGCAGTTTGTGGGTGGTGGGAGCTAGCACAGATACGCAGTATTTT.